This T cell receptor (beta chain) was observed in a study of blood T cell repertoires in COVID-19. For the study at large: The samples span acute and convalescent COVID-19 from the United States, Italy and Spain. Sample material is recorded as cDNA or gDNA derived from T cells, B-cell-depleted T cells, or PBMCs.

As originally analysed: The assay estimated nucleated cells by amplifying reference gene primers. Assay: immunoSEQ multiplex PCR; the TCRdb copy retains only in-frame clones and omits some. D and trimming were read from the DNA, whereas the V and J calls and clone size are those reported in that table. The sample includes about 52,000 clones, 65% to 85% of them seen just once. CDR3 length: 15 amino acids. In germline, CDR1 is MDHEN, CDR2 SYDVKM. V was clipped by 6 bases and J by 3 bases; unmatched bases: 9. The sequencing sample was made of peripheral blood. The sequence came from a woman aged 80 or over with COVID-19, enrolled during active disease. The V call is TRBV28, the J call TRBJ2-7; 9 nucleotides align to TRBD1. The CDR3, as DNA: TGTGCCAGCAGATCAAGGACAGGGGAGAACTACGAGCAGTACTTC. This translates into CASRSRTGENYEQYF.